This T cell receptor beta chain appears in the sequencing data of a study of blood T cell repertoires in COVID-19. Germline CDR1 is LNHDA and CDR2 is SQIVND (reference sequence). The V gene lost 3 bases and the J gene lost 6 bases, with 18 bases spanning the gap. The CDR3 is made up of 16 amino acids. Measured with immunoSEQ multiplex PCR; TCRdb has only the in-frame clones, and not every one. This sample carries approximately 260,000 clones, about 88% of them seen once, and the ten largest clones take 2% to 2.5%. The chain carries TRBV19 and TRBJ1-5, with a possible D match to TRBD1 (6 bases). The source material was peripheral blood. This TCR derives from a woman in her thirties or forties who had recovered from COVID-19. The CDR3: CASSILAGALSQPQHF. CDR3 nucleotide sequence: TGTGCCAGTAGTATCTTGGCAGGGGCGCTTAGTCAGCCCCAGCATTTT.